The 18 T cell receptor beta chains in this list originate from one sample, sequenced in a study of blood T cell repertoires in COVID-19. Clones were read by immunoSEQ multiplex PCR, and TCRdb kept only the in-frame ones, dropping some. Here the sample spans roughly 230,000 clones, 90% being singletons. What was sequenced was peripheral blood. These receptors originate from a woman aged 55-75 years with COVID-19, enrolled during active disease.

The chain couples TRBV9 to TRBJ1-6, with TRBD1 identical over 7 bases. The CDR3 totals 18 residues. Per the germline V gene, CDR1 is SGDLS and CDR2 is YYNGEE. The junction had 14 bases not matched to a gene; V was cut back by 1 base and J by 7 bases. The CDR3 reads CASSVSPERGLINSPLHF. In DNA form, the CDR3 reads TGTGCCAGCAGCGTAAGTCCGGAAAGGGGGCTGATAAATTCACCCCTCCACTTT.

The chain is built from TRBV29-1 and TRBJ2-5; TRBD2 might be the D (6 bases). Trimming shortened V by 4 bases and J by 5 bases, and 11 bases separated the two germline ends. This CDR3 has 12 amino acids. Germline CDR1 reads SQVTM; CDR2 reads ANQGSEA. In nucleotides, the CDR3 is TGCAGCGTTGGACTAGTCGGGGAGACCCAGTACTTC. Residues: CSVGLVGETQYF.

The V and J genes are TRBV7-3 and TRBJ1-2; 12 nucleotides agree with TRBD1. With 1 base clipped from V and 0 bases from J, the junction kept 9 bases outside the gene matches. The CDR3 is made up of 19 amino acids. CDR1 and CDR2 from the germline V gene are SGHTA and FQGTGA. CDR3: CASSLIGDRGRSANYGYTF. Here the CDR3 DNA reads TGTGCCAGCAGCTTAATAGGGGACAGGGGGCGATCTGCTAACTATGGCTACACCTTC.

The chain uses TRBV12-3 or TRBV12-4 and TRBJ1-2; TRBD1 is a possible D gene (6 bases). V lost 3 bases and J lost 3, with 8 bases in between. The CDR3 runs to 13 residues. CDR3 coding DNA: TGTGCCAGCAGTTTGGGGGGGCACTATGGCTACACCTTC. Protein: CASSLGGHYGYTF.

V gene TRBV5-1 combines with J gene TRBJ1-2, with 8 bases matching TRBD1. CDR3 length: 15 residues. J lost 8 bases, V lost 4 bases, and 13 bases had no gene match. Germline V gives CDR1 SGHRS, CDR2 YFSETQ. In DNA form, the CDR3 reads TGCGCCAGCAGCATGGGACAGGCAACCCTGGGCGGCTACACCTTC. It yields the protein CASSMGQATLGGYTF.

This chain joins TRBV11-1 and TRBJ2-7; D uncertain. Germline V gives CDR1 SGHAT, CDR2 FQDESV (reference sequence). Deletions cut 2 bases from V and 2 bases from J, with 7 bases between. The CDR3 spans 13 residues. For the CDR3, the DNA is TGTGCCAGCAGCTTACAAACAGCCTACGAGCAGTACTTC. Its protein is CASSLQTAYEQYF.

The CDR3 here is CASSPSGTVNTEAFF. The DNA for the CDR3 is TGTGCCAGCAGCCCATCCGGGACAGTGAACACTGAAGCTTTCTTT. The V gene is TRBV6-2 or TRBV6-3, the J gene TRBJ1-1, with 7 positions matching TRBD1. CDR3 length equals 15 residues. Germline V gene lookup returns CDR1 MNHEY and CDR2 SVGEGT. The ends lost 6 bases at V and 0 bases at J; junction bases unmatched: 7.

The chain is built from TRBV7-9 and TRBJ2-3; maybe TRBD1 (6 bases). The CDR3 runs to 16 residues. Per the germline V gene, CDR1 is SEHNR and CDR2 is FQNEAQ (reference sequence). V was trimmed by 7 bases and J by 3 bases, leaving 20 bases between them. CDR3 region: CASTPEPRGRTDTQYF. The CDR3 nucleotides are TGTGCCAGCACCCCCGAACCCAGGGGTCGGACAGATACGCAGTATTTT.

This clone appeared once. CDR3 protein: CASSKNGGQASYEQYF. In nucleotides, the CDR3 is TGTGCCAGTAGTAAAAATGGGGGACAGGCCTCCTACGAGCAGTACTTC. The genes are TRBV19 and TRBJ2-7; 8 nucleotides align to TRBD1. Germline CDR1 LNHDA, CDR2 SQIVND (reference sequence). This CDR3 has 16 residues. V lost 4 bases, J lost 0 bases, and 8 bases stayed unmatched.

CDR3 coding DNA: TGTGCCAGCAGCCACCCAGGCAGGGGACAAGAGACCCAGTACTTC. It yields the protein CASSHPGRGQETQYF. V usage is TRBV5-4 and J usage is TRBJ2-5, with D tentatively TRBD1 (6 bases). Germline assignment: CDR1 SGHNT and CDR2 YYREEE (reference sequence). This CDR3 is 15 amino acids long. With 4 bases removed from V and 2 bases from J, the gap between germline ends came to 15 bases.

The chain carries TRBV5-1 and TRBJ1-4; 8 positions match TRBD1. The CDR3 consists of 16 residues. V trimming: 4 bases; J trimming: 1 base; junction bases outside the gene matches: 6. The germline V gene has CDR1 SGHRS and CDR2 YFSETQ. The DNA for the CDR3 is TGCGCCAGCAGCCCGGACAGGGTTGGAACTAATGAAAAACTGTTTTTT. Protein product: CASSPDRVGTNEKLFF.

In this sample, this clone turned up once. This rearrangement joins TRBV19 to TRBJ2-5; 11 bases are a match to TRBD2. The J segment lost 2 bases and the V segment lost 4 bases, leaving 6 bases of the junction unmatched. The CDR3 has 16 residues. Germline V lookup: CDR1 LNHDA, CDR2 SQIVND (reference sequence). The CDR3 DNA reads TGTGCCAGTAGTAGTACTAGCGGGGGTCCTCAAGAGACCCAGTACTTC. Its translation: CASSSTSGGPQETQYF.

V and J are TRBV7-9 and TRBJ2-2; no reliable D call. Germline CDR1 reads SEHNR; CDR2 reads FQNEAQ (reference sequence). The CDR3 length is 16 residues. Trimming shortened V by 5 bases and J by 0 bases, and 13 bases separated the two germline ends. The CDR3, as DNA: TGTGCCAGCAGCCTAGTTGGCACAGCGAACACCGGGGAGCTGTTTTTT. This sequence encodes CASSLVGTANTGELFF.

The V and J genes are TRBV28 and TRBJ2-4; 7 bases agree with TRBD2. Germline CDR1 is MDHEN and CDR2 is SYDVKM. The CDR3 has 14 amino acids. The V segment lost 6 bases and the J segment 8 bases; nucleotides outside the gene matches: 10. The CDR3 bases are TGTGCCAGCAGATATACTAGCGTCGGGGACATTCAGTACTTC. Translated, it gives CASRYTSVGDIQYF. The complete variable domain, with remaining parts taken from reference TRBV28 and TRBJ2-4, reads DVKVTQSSRYLVKRTGEKVFLECVQDMDHENMFWYRQDPGLGLRLIYFSYDVKMKEKGDIPEGYSVSREKKERFSLILESASTNQTSMYLCASRYTSVGDIQYFGAGTRLSVL.

The V gene is TRBV12-3 or TRBV12-4, the J gene TRBJ1-6; D is possibly TRBD1 (5 bases). V was clipped by 2 bases and J by 10 bases, with 6 bases between them. This CDR3 is built from 12 residues. The CDR3 region has the DNA TGTGCCAGCAGTTTACAGGGCTCACCCCTCCACTTT. This gives the protein CASSLQGSPLHF.

This chain uses TRBV13 with TRBJ1-2, with 10 nucleotides matching TRBD1. The germline V gene encodes CDR1 PRHDT and CDR2 FYEKMQ (reference sequence). The CDR3 sequence is 16 residues long. Trimming took 4 bases from V and 2 from J; bases not matched to a gene: 7. This chain's CDR3 is CASSSGWGQGNYGYTF. CDR3 nucleotide sequence: TGTGCCAGCAGCTCCGGCTGGGGACAGGGGAACTATGGCTACACCTTC.

The chain carries TRBV7-3 and TRBJ1-1; D ambiguous. The CDR3 spans 15 residues. Germline values: CDR1 SGHTA, CDR2 FQGTGA. Trimming removed 5 bases at V and 0 bases at J, with 13 bases between. The CDR3 sequence is CASSLPGGMNTEAFF. Here the CDR3 DNA reads TGTGCCAGCAGCCTTCCAGGAGGTATGAACACTGAAGCTTTCTTT.

The chain has TRBV7-9 and TRBJ2-5, with D possibly matching TRBD2 (6 bases). Trimming stripped 4 bases from V and 4 bases from J, with 25 bases between. CDR1 is SEHNR, CDR2 FQNEAQ, per germline (reference sequence). The CDR3 consists of 18 residues. The CDR3 loop is CASSSKYFGGRGLETQYF. The CDR3 DNA follows: TGTGCCAGCAGCTCAAAATACTTCGGCGGGCGGGGATTAGAGACCCAGTACTTC.